What follows is one T cell receptor (beta chain) and its context. Its antigen is unknown. TCRdb reanalysed the 5' RACE reads using MiXCR and keeps one entry per CDR3 protein. The sample contains about 540,000 distinct CDR3 sequences, over 9.5% of which appear only once. The source of the sample is a study of CD8 T cells in ankylosing spondylitis. Study findings and constraints: One TCR beta motif, made up of roughly eight highly homologous variants, appeared characteristic of ankylosing spondylitis blood.

The V end was cut by 3 bases, the J end by 7 bases, with 12 bases between. The CDR3 extends over 13 amino acids. The germline V gene encodes CDR1 SGHDT and CDR2 YYEEEE. The sequenced sample consisted of blood, either unsorted or a sorted T cell fraction (not recorded which). The sequence derives from a male donor with ankylosing spondylitis. The chain joins TRBV5-6 to TRBJ2-3, with a possible D match to TRBD2 (5 bases). The CDR3 region has the DNA TGTGCCAGCAGCTCGGGCGCCGGGAATACGCAGTATTTT. Its translation: CASSSGAGNTQYF.